The rows below give T cell receptor beta chains drawn from one sample of a study of blood T cell repertoires in COVID-19. TCRdb's table, derived via immunoSEQ multiplex PCR, lists solely in-frame clones and lacks some. The data show fewer than 250,000 clones, less than 85% seen once. The source material was peripheral blood. The receptors originated from a woman in her 70s with active or convalescent COVID-19. Both conserved end residues are part of each CDR3. D genes are given only for firm matches. Where a row states a size, it is once, few, many or the class of an expanded clone; other rows omit it.

d_call	v_call	j_call	clone_size	cdr3_nt	cdr3_aa
.	TRBV5-5	TRBJ2-1	.	TGTGCCAGCAGCTTGGCTGGACGGGACAACAATGAGCAGTTCTTC	CASSLAGRDNNEQFF
TRBD1	TRBV15	TRBJ1-2	once	TGTGCCACCAGCAGAGTCCCCCCGGGGACAGGGAACTATGGCTACACCTTC	CATSRVPPGTGNYGYTF
TRBD2	TRBV19	TRBJ2-5	.	TGTGCCAGTAGTACAATAGCGGGGGGGCCGAAGACCCAGTACTTC	CASSTIAGGPKTQYF
.	TRBV6-2/TRBV6-3	TRBJ1-1	.	TGTGCCAGCAGTTACTCGTACAGGAACACTGAAGCTTTCTTT	CASSYSYRNTEAFF
TRBD2	TRBV18	TRBJ2-7	.	TGTGCCAGCTCACCACCTGGACTAGCAGTCTACGAGCAGTACTTC	CASSPPGLAVYEQYF
.	TRBV7-2	TRBJ2-3	.	TGTGCCAGCAGCTTAGAGGCGGAAGATACGCAGTATTTT	CASSLEAEDTQYF
.	TRBV5-1	TRBJ2-1	.	TGCGCCAGCAGCTTTAACTCTCAAACGGGAAATGAGCAGTTCTTC	CASSFNSQTGNEQFF
.	TRBV29-1	TRBJ1-1	once	TGCAGCGTTGACCGACCCACGCAGACCAGAGGATCCATGAACACTGAAGCTTTCTTT	CSVDRPTQTRGSMNTEAFF
TRBD1	TRBV11-2	TRBJ1-6	.	TGTGCCAGCAGCTTACAAGGGGGCGGGCCACCCCTCCACTTT	CASSLQGGGPPLHF
.	TRBV5-6	TRBJ2-3	.	TGTGCCAGCGGCCCGCCAGGCACAGATACGCAGTATTTT	CASGPPGTDTQYF
.	TRBV30	TRBJ1-2	.	TGTGCCTGGAGTGTTACTCGGCGGCCGGAGGTCTATGGCTACACCTTC	CAWSVTRRPEVYGYTF
.	TRBV6-2/TRBV6-3	TRBJ1-2	few	TGTGCCAGCAGTTTGGGGAGAATGATTCATGGCTACACCTTC	CASSLGRMIHGYTF
.	TRBV12-3/TRBV12-4	TRBJ2-5	.	TGTGCCAGCAGCCGGCAGGGGTTCGAGACCCAGTACTTC	CASSRQGFETQYF
TRBD1	TRBV29-1	TRBJ1-1	few	TGCAGCGTGCAGGGGGTTGAAGCTTTCTTT	CSVQGVEAFF
.	TRBV28	TRBJ2-7	.	TGTGCCAGCAGTCTCAAACACCACGGGGGCTACGAGCAGTACTTC	CASSLKHHGGYEQYF
.	TRBV6-4	TRBJ1-1	.	TGTGCCAGCAGCGCTCAGGGTGGGATGAACACTGAAGCTTTCTTT	CASSAQGGMNTEAFF
.	TRBV6-6	TRBJ2-7	few	TGTGCCAGCACCGACAGGAGCTCCTACGAGCAGTACTTC	CASTDRSSYEQYF
TRBD2	TRBV5-6	TRBJ2-1	.	TGTGCCAGCAGCTTGAGGCTAGCGGACTACAATGAGCAGTTCTTC	CASSLRLADYNEQFF
TRBD1	TRBV28	TRBJ1-3	.	TGTGCCAGCAGTTTGGGACAGGGGTTCTCTGGAAACACCATATATTTT	CASSLGQGFSGNTIYF
.	TRBV9	TRBJ2-5	.	TGTGCCAGCAGCGTAGAGTGGTCGGGATGGGAGACCCAGTACTTC	CASSVEWSGWETQYF
TRBD2	TRBV11-3	TRBJ2-1	.	TGTGCCAGCAGCTTAACCGGACTAGCGGGAGGTGGGGAGCAGTTCTTC	CASSLTGLAGGGEQFF
.	TRBV5-1	TRBJ2-3	.	TGCGCCAGCAGCTGGAGCGCTAGTGGGACAGATACGCAGTATTTT	CASSWSASGTDTQYF
TRBD1	TRBV27	TRBJ1-2	few	TGTGCCAGCAGTTTATCCCACGGACAGGGGGGAGGTGGCTACACCTTC	CASSLSHGQGGGGYTF
TRBD1	TRBV3-1/TRBV3-2	TRBJ1-4	once	TGTGCCAGCAGCCTAGACAGGACAGGGGGCTATGAAAAACTGTTTTTT	CASSLDRTGGYEKLFF
TRBD2	TRBV19	TRBJ2-1	.	TGTGCCAGTACCCCCCTAACGGGAGGGTACAATGAGCAGTTCTTC	CASTPLTGGYNEQFF
.	TRBV27	TRBJ2-5	.	TGTGCCAGCAGTGTTCGGGGGGCTCGGGAGACCCAGTACTTC	CASSVRGARETQYF